This is a list of T cell receptor beta chains from one sample in a study of cytomegalovirus exposure and HLA in healthy donors. The table came from immunoSEQ multiplex PCR; TCRdb's copy has only in-frame clones and leaves some out. The sample contains about 140,000 clones, around 76% of which appear only once. The sequenced sample was PBMCs. These receptors originate from a male donor in good health and CMV-seronegative. CDR3s leave out the opening cysteine and the closing phenylalanine or tryptophan. Fields, in order: V gene, J gene, CDR3 protein.

>TRBV7-9|TRBJ2-1
ASREGLAGSYNEQF
>TRBV7-9|TRBJ2-1
ASSPGTGGRYNEQF
>TRBV7-9|TRBJ1-2
ASSLPGGNGYGYT
>TRBV2|TRBJ2-3
ASSKLASSTDTQY
>TRBV6-5|TRBJ2-1
ASSKQGANEQF
>TRBV2|TRBJ1-5
ASRDRTGQRGQPQH
>TRBV9|TRBJ2-7
ASSVAAGDFKTKRY
>TRBV19|TRBJ2-1
ASSIGGPYNEQF
>TRBV7-6|TRBJ2-2
ASSLSVAGNTGELF
>TRBV29-1|TRBJ2-1
SVYSLDSAVYNEQF
>TRBV29-1|TRBJ2-7
SVGGTGGEQY
>TRBV28|TRBJ1-1
ASSSRTGQNTEAF
>TRBV30|TRBJ1-1
AWSGGQLTEAF
>TRBV11-2|TRBJ2-1
ASSLVTSGRDTSYNEQF